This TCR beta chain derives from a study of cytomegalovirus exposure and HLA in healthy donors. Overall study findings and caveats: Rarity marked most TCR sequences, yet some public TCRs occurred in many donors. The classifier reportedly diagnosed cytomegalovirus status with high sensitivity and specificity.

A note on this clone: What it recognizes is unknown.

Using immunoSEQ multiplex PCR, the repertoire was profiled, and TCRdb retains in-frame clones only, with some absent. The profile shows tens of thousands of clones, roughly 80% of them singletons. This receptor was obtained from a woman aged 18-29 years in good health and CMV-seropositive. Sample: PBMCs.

The CDR3 DNA follows: TGTGCCACCAGCAGTCGGATACAGGGGGGGTGGGGGACCCAGTACTTC. Its protein is CATSSRIQGGWGTQYF. The rearrangement uses TRBV15 and TRBJ2-5; TRBD1 is a possible D gene (8 bases). CDR3 length: 16 residues. V was trimmed by 3 bases and J by 7 bases, leaving 21 bases between them. CDR1 and CDR2 (germline): LNHNV, YYDKDF (reference sequence).